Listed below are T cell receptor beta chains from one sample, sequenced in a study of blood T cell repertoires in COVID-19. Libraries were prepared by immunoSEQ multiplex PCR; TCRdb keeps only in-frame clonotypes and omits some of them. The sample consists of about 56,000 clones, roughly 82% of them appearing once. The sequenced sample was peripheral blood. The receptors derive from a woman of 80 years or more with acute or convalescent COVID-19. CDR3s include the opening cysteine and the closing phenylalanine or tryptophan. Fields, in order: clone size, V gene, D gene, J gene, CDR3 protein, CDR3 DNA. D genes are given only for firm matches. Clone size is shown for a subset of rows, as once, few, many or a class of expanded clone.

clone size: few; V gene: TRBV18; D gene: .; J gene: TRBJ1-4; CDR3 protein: CASSPNFNEKLFF; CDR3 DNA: TGTGCCAGCTCACCAAACTTTAATGAAAAACTGTTTTTT
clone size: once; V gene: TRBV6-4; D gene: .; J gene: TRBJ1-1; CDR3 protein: CASSERGWGEAFF; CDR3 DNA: TGTGCCAGCAGTGAGCGGGGGTGGGGTGAAGCTTTCTTT
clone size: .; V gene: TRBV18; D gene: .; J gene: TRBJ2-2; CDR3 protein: CASSEAAGSTGELFF; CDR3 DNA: TGTGCCAGCTCAGAGGCGGCGGGGTCTACCGGGGAGCTGTTTTTT
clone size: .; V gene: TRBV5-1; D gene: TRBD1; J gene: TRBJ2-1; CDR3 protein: CASGPGQSYNEQFF; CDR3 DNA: TGCGCCAGCGGGCCGGGACAGTCCTACAATGAGCAGTTCTTC
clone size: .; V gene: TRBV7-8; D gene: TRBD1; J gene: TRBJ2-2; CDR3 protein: CASSMGQGNTGELFF; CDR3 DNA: TGTGCCAGCAGCATGGGACAGGGCAACACCGGGGAGCTGTTTTTT
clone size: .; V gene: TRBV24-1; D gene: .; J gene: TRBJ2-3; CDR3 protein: CATSETRGTDTQYF; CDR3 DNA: TGTGCCACCAGTGAGACACGCGGCACAGATACGCAGTATTTT
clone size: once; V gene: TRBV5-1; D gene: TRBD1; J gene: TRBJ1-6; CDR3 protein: CASSYGQANNSPLHF; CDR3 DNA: TGCGCCAGCAGCTATGGACAGGCTAATAATTCACCCCTCCACTTT
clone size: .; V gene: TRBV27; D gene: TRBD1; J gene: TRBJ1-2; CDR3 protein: CASSRNSGTGVAGYTF; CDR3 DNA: TGTGCCAGCAGTCGTAATTCCGGGACAGGGGTTGCTGGCTACACCTTC
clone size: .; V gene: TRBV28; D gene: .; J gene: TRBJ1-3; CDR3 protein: CASSSRVFWSGNTIYF; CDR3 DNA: TGTGCCAGCAGTTCCAGGGTTTTTTGGTCTGGAAACACCATATATTTT
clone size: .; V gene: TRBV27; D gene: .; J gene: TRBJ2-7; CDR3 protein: CASSSHYEQYF; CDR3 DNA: TGTGCCAGCAGTAGCCACTACGAGCAGTACTTC
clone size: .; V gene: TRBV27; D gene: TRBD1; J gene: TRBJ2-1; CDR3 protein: CASSLSPTGAVGVTQFF; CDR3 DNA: TGTGCCAGCAGTTTATCCCCGACAGGGGCGGTGGGGGTGACGCAGTTCTTC
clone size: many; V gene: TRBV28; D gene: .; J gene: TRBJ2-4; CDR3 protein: CASSTAGLAKNIQYF; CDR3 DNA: TGTGCCAGCAGTACCGCGGGGTTAGCCAAAAACATTCAGTACTTC
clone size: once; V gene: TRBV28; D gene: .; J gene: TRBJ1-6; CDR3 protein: CASSLPPRTGMITPLHF; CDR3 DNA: TGTGCCAGCAGTTTACCCCCCCGAACAGGGATGATTACACCCCTCCACTTT
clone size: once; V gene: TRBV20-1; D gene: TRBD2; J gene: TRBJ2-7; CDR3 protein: CSASPASGSSYEQYF; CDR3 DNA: TGCAGTGCTAGTCCGGCTAGCGGGAGCTCCTACGAGCAGTACTTC
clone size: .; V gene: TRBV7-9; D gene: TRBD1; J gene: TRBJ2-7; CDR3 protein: CASSGGQGFDEQYF; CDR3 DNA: TGTGCCAGCAGCGGAGGACAGGGGTTCGACGAGCAGTACTTC
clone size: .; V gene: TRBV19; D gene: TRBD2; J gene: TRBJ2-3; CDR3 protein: CASSNLLGGRATDTQYF; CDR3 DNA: TGTGCCAGTAGTAACCTTCTAGGAGGGAGGGCGACAGATACGCAGTATTTT
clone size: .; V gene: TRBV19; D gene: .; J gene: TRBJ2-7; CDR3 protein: CASSDPRGRSYEQYF; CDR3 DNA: TGTGCCAGTAGTGACCCCAGGGGCCGCTCCTACGAGCAGTACTTC
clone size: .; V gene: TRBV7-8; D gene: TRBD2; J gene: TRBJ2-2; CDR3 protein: CASSLISGGRNTGELFF; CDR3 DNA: TGTGCCAGCAGCTTAATTAGCGGGGGGCGGAACACCGGGGAGCTGTTTTTT
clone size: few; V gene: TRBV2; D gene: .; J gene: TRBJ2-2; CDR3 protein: CASRRLVGTGELFF; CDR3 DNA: TGTGCCAGCAGACGACTAGTCGGCACCGGGGAGCTGTTTTTT
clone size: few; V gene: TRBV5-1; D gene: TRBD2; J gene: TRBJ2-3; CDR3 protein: CASSLDLAGRNTQYF; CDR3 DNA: TGCGCCAGCAGCTTGGATCTAGCGGGACGGAATACGCAGTATTTT
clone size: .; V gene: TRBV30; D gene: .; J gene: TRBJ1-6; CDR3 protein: CAWSVRGSPLHF; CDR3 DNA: TGTGCCTGGAGTGTAAGAGGTTCACCCCTCCACTTT
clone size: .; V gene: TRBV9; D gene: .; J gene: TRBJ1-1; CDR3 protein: CASSGLTNTEAFF; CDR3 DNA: TGTGCCAGCAGCGGACTGACGAACACTGAAGCTTTCTTT
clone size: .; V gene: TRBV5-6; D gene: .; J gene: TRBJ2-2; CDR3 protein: CASSPTGPGELFF; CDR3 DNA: TGTGCCAGCAGCCCCACAGGGCCCGGGGAGCTGTTTTTT
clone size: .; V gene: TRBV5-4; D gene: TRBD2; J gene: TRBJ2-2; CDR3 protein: CASSLGGRGGNTGELFF; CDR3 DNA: TGTGCCAGCAGCTTGGGGGGCCGGGGGGGTAACACCGGGGAGCTGTTTTTT
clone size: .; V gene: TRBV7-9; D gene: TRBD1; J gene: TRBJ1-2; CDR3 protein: CASSLSGGGDGYTF; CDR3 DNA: TGTGCCAGCAGCTTATCAGGGGGCGGGGATGGCTACACCTTC
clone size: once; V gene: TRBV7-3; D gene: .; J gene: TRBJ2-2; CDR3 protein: CASSLGSGGELFF; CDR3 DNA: TGTGCCAGCAGCCTCGGGTCGGGCGGGGAGCTGTTTTTT